This T cell receptor (beta chain) originates from a study of cytomegalovirus exposure and HLA in healthy donors. Study background: An earlier analysis identified 117 million unique TCR beta sequences in about 200 million T cells.

Germline V gene lookup returns CDR1 KGHSH and CDR2 LQKENI. This CDR3 spans 13 amino acids. V was shortened by 4 bases and J by 5 bases, with 11 bases between the two germline ends. This PCR relied on a set of 60 Vbeta primers and 13 Jbeta primers. Assay: immunoSEQ multiplex PCR; the TCRdb copy retains only in-frame clones and omits some. The sample features about 60,000 clones, with roughly 2.1% in its top ten. A remark on this clone: Its antigen is not known.

Study-wide results and caveats: TCR beta chains numbering 164 were designated cytomegalovirus-associated. Presence/absence analyses rested on an assumption that sequencing depth was roughly uniform across donors.

J is TRBJ2-5 and V is TRBV18, with D possibly TRBD2 on 6 matching bases. The sample comprised PBMCs. The TCR was taken from a woman between 18 and 30 years old in good health and CMV-seronegative. In DNA, the CDR3 is TGTGCCAGCTCACGGGACTCTCGCGAGACCCAGTACTTC. Encoded protein: CASSRDSRETQYF.